The TCR beta chain described here comes from a study of CDR3 diversity in severe acne (dated by TCRdb to the late 2010s). Comment on this clonotype: Its antigen target is currently unknown. Since a much larger clone is just one base distant, this may be a read error.

CDR1 and CDR2 were assigned from the germline V gene as ENHRY and SYGVKD. The CDR3 has 16 amino acids, counting the end cysteine and phenylalanine. The sequence is cut down to CDR3 DNA, 48 bases in frame from base 1. V is reduced by 4 bases and J by 9 bases, leaving a spacing of 22 bases between them. Libraries were constructed by PCR. TCRdb records Illumina HiSeq 2000 as the sequencer. In-frame beta chains were kept once TCRdb had trimmed the public reads at Q25 with fastp and called clones with MiXCR. Rows are combined by CDR3 protein, so each entry shows the most common genes and DNA. The sample data list more than 85,000 distinct CDR3 sequences, and roughly 51% of these were observed just once. The ten largest account for 12% of the sample.

The sequence came from a male donor with acne. Sequenced: blood. The chain uses TRBV10-3 and TRBJ1-5; TRBD1 is a weak D gene call, 5 bases matching. The CDR3 protein is CAISGSSGQDSLPQHF. The sequence in DNA is TGTGCCATCAGTGGGTCCTCGGGGCAGGATTCACTGCCCCAGCATTTT.